The text below deals with one T cell receptor (beta chain). Its antigen is still unknown. V dropped 5 bases and J dropped 7 bases, with 19 bases sitting between them. CDR1 is SGHNT, CDR2 YYREEE, per germline (reference sequence). This CDR3 has 15 amino acids. The record originates from a study of T cells after posttransplantation cyclophosphamide. The assay was immunoSEQ multiplex PCR, and TCRdb's table has in-frame clones only and misses some. Of some 30,000 clones listed, 91% are singletons. Whole-study results and caveats: Skin or GI-infiltrating T cells shared few TRB sequences with blood. After PTCy, TRB diversity resembled that of CNI/methotrexate controls.

The naive gate required viable CD3+CD4+ or CD3+CD8+ cells with CCR7+CD45RA+CD45RO-CD95-CD27+CD28+ phenotype. This chain links TRBV5-4 with TRBJ1-5; perhaps TRBD1 as D (5 bases). This TCR came from a man aged 25-45 years in good health and a related stem cell transplant donor. Sequenced input: naive CD4+ T cells sorted from blood. This chain's CDR3 is CASSRGGGSQQPQHF. The CDR3 nucleotides read TGTGCCAGCAGTCGGGGCGGGGGGTCTCAGCAGCCCCAGCATTTT.